One T cell receptor (beta chain) is described in this entry. Its antigen remains unknown. Compared with germline, one end of the junction differs, possibly owing to a read error. Sequenced with the Oncomine TCR Beta short-read assay was DNA taken from cultured CD4+ T cells. MiXCR, applied by TCRdb to the PCR reads, yields one record per CDR3 protein. Seen here are about 8,200 distinct CDR3 sequences, around 48% observed once, and the top ten hold 17%. These data come from a study of vaccination and CD4 T cells after COVID-19. Study in general: Participants were given two doses of BNT162b2 or mRNA-1273 vaccine. Study outcomes and limitations: Spike mono-reactivity was evident in 304 of the 307 vaccine-specific clones derived from convalescent patients.

The V gene's germline CDR1 is DFQATT and CDR2 SNEGSKA (reference sequence). This CDR3 is 14 amino acids long. Indicated treatment: roughly 10-day PBMC culture with coronavirus spike peptide pools or control peptides (ViraFEST assay). The unexposed donor gave CD4+ T cells before the COVID-19 pandemic (2011-2018). Sequenced input: CD4+ T cells from blood, cultured in vitro. This sequence originates from a human donor in good health. The J gene is TRBJ2-7, the V gene TRBV20-1; 11 bases match TRBD2. CDR3 sequence (DNA): TGCGGTGCTAGACTAGCGGGAACCGCCTACGAGCAGTACTTC. It is translated as CGARLAGTAYEQYF.